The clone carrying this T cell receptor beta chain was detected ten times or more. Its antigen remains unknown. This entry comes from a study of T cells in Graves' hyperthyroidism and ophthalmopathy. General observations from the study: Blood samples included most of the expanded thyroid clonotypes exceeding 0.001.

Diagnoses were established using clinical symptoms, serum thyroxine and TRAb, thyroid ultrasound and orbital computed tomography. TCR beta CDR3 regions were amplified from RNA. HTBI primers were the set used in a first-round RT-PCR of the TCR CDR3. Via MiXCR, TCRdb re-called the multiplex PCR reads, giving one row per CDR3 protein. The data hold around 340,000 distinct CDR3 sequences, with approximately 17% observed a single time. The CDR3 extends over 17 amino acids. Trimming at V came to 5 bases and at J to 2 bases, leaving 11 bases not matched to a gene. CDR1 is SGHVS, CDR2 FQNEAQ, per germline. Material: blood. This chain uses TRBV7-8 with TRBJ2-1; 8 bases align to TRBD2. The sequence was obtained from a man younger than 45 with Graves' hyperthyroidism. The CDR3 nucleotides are TGTGCCAGCAGCCGCGGACTTAGCGGGGCTCCCTACAATGAGCAGTTCTTC. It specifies CASSRGLSGAPYNEQFF.